This TCR beta chain was captured by sequencing in a study of memory CD4+ T cells and cytomegalovirus serostatus. About the study: Healthy Belgian adult donors included about nine CMV-positive and approximately 25 CMV-negative people.

Per the original data handling: After removing out-of-frame reads, millions of distinct TCRbeta sequences remained. Some clones are missing from TCRdb's copy, which holds only in-frame ones; the method was immunoSEQ multiplex PCR. The DNA gave D and trimming, while V, J and clone size come from that table. In the table there are 35,000 to 40,000 clones, around three quarters of which are singletons. In germline, CDR1 is SNHLY, CDR2 FYNNEI. The CDR3 loop spans 15 amino acids. V was clipped by 4 bases and J by 5 bases; unmatched bases: 6. The sort gate was single viable CD3+CD4+CD8-CD45RO+ cells for memory CD4+ T cells. CMV serostatus came from serum IgG against pp150, pp28, p38, p52.

J is TRBJ2-3 and V is TRBV2; 10 positions agree with TRBD2. Sequencing was carried out using memory CD4+ T cells from blood. This TCR was recovered from an adult in good health and CMV-seropositive. The CDR3 loop reads CASSASGGVRDTQYF. The CDR3 DNA reads TGTGCCAGCAGTGCTAGCGGGGGAGTTAGAGATACGCAGTATTTT. Full variable domain (remainder filled in from reference TRBV2 and TRBJ2-3): EPEVTQTPSHQVTQMGQEVILRCVPISNHLYFYWYRQILGQKVEFLVSFYNNEISEKSEIFDDQFSVERPDGSNFTLKIRSTKLEDSAMYFCASSASGGVRDTQYFGPGTRLTVL.